This T cell receptor beta chain was profiled in a study of blood T cell repertoires in COVID-19. Across the whole study: Material from acute and convalescent COVID-19 was sourced from the United States, Italy and Spain. The cDNA or gDNA used as material had been derived from T cells, B-cell-depleted T cells, or PBMCs.

TCRdb's copy holds only in-frame clones and misses some; the assay was immunoSEQ multiplex PCR. There are 100,000 or so clones in the sample; roughly 88% occur only once, and less than 7.5% lies in the top ten. There are 14 residues in the CDR3. The V segment lost 6 bases and the J segment 1 base; nucleotides outside the gene matches: 3. Germline CDR1 reads MNHEY; CDR2 reads SMNVEV (reference sequence). This rearrangement joins TRBV27 to TRBJ1-1, with 9 bases fitting TRBD1. The source of this sequence is a woman in her sixties with acute or convalescent COVID-19. Sequencing was done on a sample of peripheral blood. The chain's CDR3 is CASRVTGGNTEAFF. The CDR3 nucleotides read TGTGCCAGCAGGGTGACAGGGGGGAACACTGAAGCTTTCTTT.